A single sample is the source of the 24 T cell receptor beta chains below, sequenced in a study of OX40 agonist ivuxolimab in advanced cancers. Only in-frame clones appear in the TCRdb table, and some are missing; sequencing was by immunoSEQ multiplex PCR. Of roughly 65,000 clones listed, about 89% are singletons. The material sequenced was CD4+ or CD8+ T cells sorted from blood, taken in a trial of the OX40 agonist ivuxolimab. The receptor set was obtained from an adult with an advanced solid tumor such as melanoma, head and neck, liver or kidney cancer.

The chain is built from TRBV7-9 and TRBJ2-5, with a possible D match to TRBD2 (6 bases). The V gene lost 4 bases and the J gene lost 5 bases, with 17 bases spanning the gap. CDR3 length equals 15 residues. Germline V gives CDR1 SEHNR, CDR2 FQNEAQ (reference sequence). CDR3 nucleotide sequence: TGTGCCAGCAGCTGGCCCCGGGGGAGCGTTGAGACCCAGTACTTC. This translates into CASSWPRGSVETQYF.

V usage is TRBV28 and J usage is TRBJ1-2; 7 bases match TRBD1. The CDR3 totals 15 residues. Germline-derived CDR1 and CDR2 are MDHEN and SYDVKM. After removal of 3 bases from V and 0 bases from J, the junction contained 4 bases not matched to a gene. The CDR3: CASSLGTDTNYGYTF. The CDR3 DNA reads TGTGCCAGCAGTTTGGGGACAGACACTAACTATGGCTACACCTTC.

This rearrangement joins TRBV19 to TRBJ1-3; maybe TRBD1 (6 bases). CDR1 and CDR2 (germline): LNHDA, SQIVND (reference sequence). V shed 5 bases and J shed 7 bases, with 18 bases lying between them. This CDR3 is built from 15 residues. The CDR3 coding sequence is TGTGCCAGTAGTCCCAGAGAATGGGGGCGGAACACCATATATTTT. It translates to CASSPREWGRNTIYF.

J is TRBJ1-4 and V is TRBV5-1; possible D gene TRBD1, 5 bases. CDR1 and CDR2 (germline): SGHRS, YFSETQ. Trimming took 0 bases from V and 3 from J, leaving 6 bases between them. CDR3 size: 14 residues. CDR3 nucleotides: TGCGCCAGCAGCTTGGTGGGACCTAATGAAAAACTGTTTTTT. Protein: CASSLVGPNEKLFF.

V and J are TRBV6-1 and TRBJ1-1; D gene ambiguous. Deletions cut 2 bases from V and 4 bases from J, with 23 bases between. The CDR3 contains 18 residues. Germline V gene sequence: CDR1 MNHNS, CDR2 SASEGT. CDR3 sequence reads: CASSEISKMVQRATEAFF. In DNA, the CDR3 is TGTGCCAGCAGTGAAATATCCAAAATGGTTCAGCGAGCCACTGAAGCTTTCTTT.

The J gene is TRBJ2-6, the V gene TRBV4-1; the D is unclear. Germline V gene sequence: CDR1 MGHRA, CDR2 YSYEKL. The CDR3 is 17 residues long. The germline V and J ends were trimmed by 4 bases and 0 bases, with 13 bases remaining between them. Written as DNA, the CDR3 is TGCGCCAGCAGCCGGACGGACGGCTTCTCTGGGGCCAACGTCCTGACTTTC. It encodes CASSRTDGFSGANVLTF.

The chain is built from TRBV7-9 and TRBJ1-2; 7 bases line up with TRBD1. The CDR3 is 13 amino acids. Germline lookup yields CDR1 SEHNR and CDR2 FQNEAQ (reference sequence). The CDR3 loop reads CAVRGGRNYGYTF. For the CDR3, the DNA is TGTGCAGTTCGAGGGGGCCGAAACTATGGCTACACCTTC.

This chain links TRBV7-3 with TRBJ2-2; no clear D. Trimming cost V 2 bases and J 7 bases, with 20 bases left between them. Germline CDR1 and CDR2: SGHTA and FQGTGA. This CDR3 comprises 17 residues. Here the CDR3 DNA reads TGTGCCAGCAGCTTACTCTCCGGCATCCGACAAGACGGGGAGCTGTTTTTT. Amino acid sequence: CASSLLSGIRQDGELFF.

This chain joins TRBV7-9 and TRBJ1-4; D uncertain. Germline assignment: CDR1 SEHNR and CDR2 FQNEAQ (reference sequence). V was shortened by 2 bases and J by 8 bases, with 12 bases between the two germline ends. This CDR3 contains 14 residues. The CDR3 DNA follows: TGTGCCAGCAGCTTATCAGGAGTAGGCGAAAAACTGTTTTTT. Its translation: CASSLSGVGEKLFF.

CDR3 in amino acids: CAISELMGGTLHEQFF. DNA of the CDR3: TGTGCCATCAGTGAGTTAATGGGCGGGACCCTCCATGAGCAGTTCTTC. This chain connects TRBV10-3 to TRBJ2-1, with D tentatively TRBD2 (6 bases). The V end lost 1 base, the J end lost 8 bases, and 18 bases lay between the germline ends. Germline values: CDR1 ENHRY, CDR2 SYGVKD. The CDR3 consists of 16 residues.

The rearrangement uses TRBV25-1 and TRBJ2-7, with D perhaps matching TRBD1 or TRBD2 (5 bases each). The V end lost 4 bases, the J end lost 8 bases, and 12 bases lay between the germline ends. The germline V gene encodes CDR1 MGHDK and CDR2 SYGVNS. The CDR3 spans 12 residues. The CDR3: CASSVRESKQYF. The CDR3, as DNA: TGTGCCAGCAGTGTCAGGGAGTCGAAGCAGTACTTC.

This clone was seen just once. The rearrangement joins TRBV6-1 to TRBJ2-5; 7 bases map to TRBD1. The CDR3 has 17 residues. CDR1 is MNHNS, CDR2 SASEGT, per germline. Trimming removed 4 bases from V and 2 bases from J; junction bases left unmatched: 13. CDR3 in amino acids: CASSVSVRLTGQETQYF. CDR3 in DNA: TGTGCCAGCAGTGTCTCCGTCCGATTGACAGGGCAAGAGACCCAGTACTTC.

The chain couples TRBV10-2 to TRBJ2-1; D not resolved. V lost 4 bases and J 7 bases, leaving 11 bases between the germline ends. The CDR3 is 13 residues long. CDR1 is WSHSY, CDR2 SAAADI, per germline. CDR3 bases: TGCGCCAGCAGTGGACAAGGCCAAAATGAGCAGTTCTTC. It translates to CASSGQGQNEQFF.

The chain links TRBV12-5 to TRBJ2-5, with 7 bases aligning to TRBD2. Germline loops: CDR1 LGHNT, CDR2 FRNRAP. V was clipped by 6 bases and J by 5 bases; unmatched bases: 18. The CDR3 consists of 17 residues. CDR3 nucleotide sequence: TGTGCTAGTGGATCGCGAGAGCGGGGACTTGATCAGGAGACCCAGTACTTC. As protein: CASGSRERGLDQETQYF.

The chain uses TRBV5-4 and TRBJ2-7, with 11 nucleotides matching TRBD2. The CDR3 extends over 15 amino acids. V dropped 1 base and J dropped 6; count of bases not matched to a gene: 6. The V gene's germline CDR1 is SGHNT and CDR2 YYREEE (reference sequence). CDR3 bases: TGTGCCAGCAGCTTGCGACTAGCGGGACGTCTCGAGCAGTACTTC. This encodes CASSLRLAGRLEQYF. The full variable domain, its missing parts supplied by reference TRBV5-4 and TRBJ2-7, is ETGVTQSPTHLIKTRGQQVTLRCSSQSGHNTVSWYQQALGQGPQFIFQYYREEENGRGNFPPRFSGLQFPNYSSELNVNALELDDSALYLCASSLRLAGRLEQYFGPGTRLTVT.

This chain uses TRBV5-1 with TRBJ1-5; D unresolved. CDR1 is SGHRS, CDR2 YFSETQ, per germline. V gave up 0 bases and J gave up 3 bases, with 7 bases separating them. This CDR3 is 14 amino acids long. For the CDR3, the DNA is TGCGCCAGCAGCTTGGTACCAAACAATCAGCCCCAGCATTTT. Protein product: CASSLVPNNQPQHF.

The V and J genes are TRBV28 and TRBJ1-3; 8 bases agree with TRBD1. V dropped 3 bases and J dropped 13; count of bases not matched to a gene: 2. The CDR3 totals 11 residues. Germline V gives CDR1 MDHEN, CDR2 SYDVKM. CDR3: CASSFGQGIYF. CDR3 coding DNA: TGTGCCAGCAGTTTTGGACAGGGAATATATTTT. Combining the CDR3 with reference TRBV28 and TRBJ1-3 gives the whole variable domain DVKVTQSSRYLVKRTGEKVFLECVQDMDHENMFWYRQDPGLGLRLIYFSYDVKMKEKGDIPEGYSVSREKKERFSLILESASTNQTSMYLCASSFGQGIYFGEGSWLTVV.

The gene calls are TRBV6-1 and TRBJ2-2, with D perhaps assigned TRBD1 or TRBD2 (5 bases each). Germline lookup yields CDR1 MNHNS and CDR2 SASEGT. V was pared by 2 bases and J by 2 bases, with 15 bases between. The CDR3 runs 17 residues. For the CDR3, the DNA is TGTGCCAGCAGTGAAAGGCGCCGGGACCTTAACACCGGGGAGCTGTTTTTT. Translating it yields CASSERRRDLNTGELFF.

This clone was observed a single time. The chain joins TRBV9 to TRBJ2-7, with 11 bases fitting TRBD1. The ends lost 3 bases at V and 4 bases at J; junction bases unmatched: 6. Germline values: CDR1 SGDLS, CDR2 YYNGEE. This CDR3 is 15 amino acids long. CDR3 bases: TGTGCCAGCAGCGCCCTGGACAGGGGGCTTTACGAGCAGTACTTC. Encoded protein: CASSALDRGLYEQYF.

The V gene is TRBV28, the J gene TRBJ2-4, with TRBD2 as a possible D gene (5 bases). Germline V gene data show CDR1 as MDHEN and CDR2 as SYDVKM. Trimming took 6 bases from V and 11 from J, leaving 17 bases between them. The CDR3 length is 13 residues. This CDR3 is CASSRVYTSVQYF. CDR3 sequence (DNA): TGTGCCAGCAGCCGGGTCTACACTAGTGTTCAGTACTTC.

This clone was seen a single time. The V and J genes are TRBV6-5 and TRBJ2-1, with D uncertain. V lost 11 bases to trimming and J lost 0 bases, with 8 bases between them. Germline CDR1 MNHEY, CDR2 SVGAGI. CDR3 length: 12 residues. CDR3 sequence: CAAESSYNEQFF. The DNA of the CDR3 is TGTGCCGCGGAGAGCTCCTACAATGAGCAGTTCTTC.

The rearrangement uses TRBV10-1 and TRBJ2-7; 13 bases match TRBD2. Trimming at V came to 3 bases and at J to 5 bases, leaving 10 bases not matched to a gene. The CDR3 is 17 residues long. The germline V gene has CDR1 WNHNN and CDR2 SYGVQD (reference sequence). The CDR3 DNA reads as TGCGCCAGCAGTGACCTCCGAACCGGGACTAGCGGGGACGAGCAGTACTTC. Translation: CASSDLRTGTSGDEQYF.

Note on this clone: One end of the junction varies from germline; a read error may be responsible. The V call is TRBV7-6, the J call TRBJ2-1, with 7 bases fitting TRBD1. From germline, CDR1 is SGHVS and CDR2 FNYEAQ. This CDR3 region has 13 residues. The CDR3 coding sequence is TGTGCCAGCAGCTTAGATAGGGACAGCCGACGGGTCTTC. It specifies CASSLDRDSRRVF.

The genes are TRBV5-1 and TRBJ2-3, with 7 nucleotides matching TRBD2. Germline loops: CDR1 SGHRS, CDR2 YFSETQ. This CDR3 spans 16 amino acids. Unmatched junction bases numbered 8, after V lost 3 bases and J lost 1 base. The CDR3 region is CASSSLTSAGTDTQYF. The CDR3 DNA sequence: TGCGCCAGCAGCTCCCTCACTAGCGCGGGCACAGATACGCAGTATTTT.